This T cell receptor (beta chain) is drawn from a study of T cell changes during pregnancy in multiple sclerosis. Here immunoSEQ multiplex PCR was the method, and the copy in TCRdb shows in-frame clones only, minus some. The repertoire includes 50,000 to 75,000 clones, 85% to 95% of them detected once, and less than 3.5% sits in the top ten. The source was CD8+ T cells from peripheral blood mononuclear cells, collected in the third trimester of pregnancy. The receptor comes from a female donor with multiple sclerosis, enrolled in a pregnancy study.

The CDR3 loop is CASSDSAGASGELFF. Here the CDR3 DNA reads TGTGCCAGCAGCGACTCAGCGGGAGCGTCCGGGGAGCTGTTTTTT. V usage is TRBV9 and J usage is TRBJ2-2; TRBD2 matches 8 bases. Trimming took 3 bases from V and 6 from J; bases not matched to a gene: 7. Germline V gives CDR1 SGDLS, CDR2 YYNGEE. CDR3 size: 15 residues.